The next 17 T cell receptor beta chains were all read from a single sample in a study of blood T cell repertoires in COVID-19. Some clones are missing from TCRdb's copy, which holds only in-frame ones; the method was immunoSEQ multiplex PCR. Of approximately 280,000 clones detected, around nine tenths appear once; the ten largest clones hold over 2.5%. The sample consisted of PBMCs or T cells enriched from blood (not recorded which). These receptors all stem from a woman between 18 and 29 years old who had recovered from COVID-19.

The genes are TRBV3-1 (or the pseudogene TRBV3-2) and TRBJ2-5, with D perhaps TRBD2 (5 bases). Looked up from germline, CDR1 is LGHDT and CDR2 is YNNKEL (reference sequence). CDR3 length: 14 residues. The V and J ends lost 1 base and 4 bases respectively, with 10 bases between them. CDR3 sequence reads: CASSQVRAGETQYF. CDR3 nucleotide sequence: TGTGCCAGCAGCCAAGTTAGGGCGGGAGAGACCCAGTACTTC.

V and J are TRBV6-5 and TRBJ2-1; 8 bases match TRBD2. The germline gives CDR1 MNHEY, CDR2 SVGAGI. Trimming cost V 5 bases and J 9 bases; bases outside gene matches: 6. The CDR3 contains 13 residues. This CDR3 reads CASSPGLAGEQFF. The CDR3 DNA follows: TGTGCCAGCAGTCCCGGACTAGCCGGTGAGCAGTTCTTC.

This chain joins TRBV5-1 and TRBJ1-1; TRBD1 matches at 8 bases. The trim removed 4 bases at V and 0 bases at J, leaving 2 bases unmatched. Germline CDR1 is SGHRS and CDR2 is YFSETQ. The length of the CDR3 is 14 residues. CDR3 sequence reads: CASSLDRVNTEAFF. In nucleotides, the CDR3 is TGCGCCAGCAGCCTGGACAGGGTGAACACTGAAGCTTTCTTT.

This sequence joins TRBV11-2 and TRBJ1-1, with 9 bases that match TRBD1. CDR1 and CDR2 (germline): SGHAT, FQNNGV. The CDR3 extends over 14 amino acids. V lost 4 bases, J lost 3 bases, and 3 bases stayed unmatched. In DNA form, the CDR3 reads TGTGCCAGCAGCTCTAGACAGGGGGACACTGAAGCTTTCTTT. As protein: CASSSRQGDTEAFF.

In the case of this clone: Other DNA variants within this sample encode the same CDR3. This sequence joins TRBV7-2 and TRBJ2-1, with 10 bases matching TRBD2. Germline V CDR1 and CDR2: SGHTA, FQGNSA. V was clipped by 5 bases and J by 2 bases; unmatched bases: 3. This CDR3 has 15 amino acids. The CDR3 loop is CASSPSGGAYNEQFF. CDR3 coding DNA: TGTGCCAGCAGCCCAAGCGGGGGGGCCTACAATGAGCAGTTCTTC.

The gene calls are TRBV4-1 and TRBJ2-7, with a possible D match to TRBD2 (6 bases). The CDR3 is made up of 13 amino acids. The V and J ends lost 4 bases and 3 bases respectively, with 10 bases between them. Germline V CDR1 and CDR2: MGHRA, YSYEKL. The CDR3 nucleotides read TGCGCCAGCAGCCGGGACTCCTACTACGAGCAGTACTTC. As protein: CASSRDSYYEQYF.

The genes are TRBV18 and TRBJ1-1; 10 bases fit TRBD1. CDR1 and CDR2 from the germline V gene are KGHSH and LQKENI. The junction had 5 bases not matched to a gene; V was cut back by 3 bases and J by 4 bases. The CDR3 has 15 residues. CDR3 in DNA: TGTGCCAGCTCACCGATCCGGGACAGGGGCACTGAAGCTTTCTTT. It is translated as CASSPIRDRGTEAFF.

The V and J genes are TRBV11-2 and TRBJ1-2; D might be TRBD1 (6 bases). With 0 bases removed from V and 1 base from J, the gap between germline ends came to 12 bases. Per the germline V gene, CDR1 is SGHAT and CDR2 is FQNNGV. The CDR3 is 16 residues long. In DNA form, the CDR3 reads TGTGCCAGCAGCTTAGATCAAACAGGGAGTAACTATGGCTACACCTTC. Translating gives CASSLDQTGSNYGYTF.

CDR3 coding DNA: TGCGCCAGCAGCCAGATGGGCGCTAGCGGAGCCTACGAGCAGTACTTC. Encoded protein: CASSQMGASGAYEQYF. J is TRBJ2-7 and V is TRBV4-1; TRBD2 matches 7 bases. J was trimmed by 2 bases and V by 3 bases; bases with no gene match: 10. From germline, CDR1 is MGHRA and CDR2 YSYEKL. This CDR3 spans 16 amino acids.

The J gene is TRBJ1-1, the V gene TRBV27; D call uncertain. The germline CDR1 and CDR2 sequences are MNHEY and SMNVEV (reference sequence). V was pared by 3 bases and J by 0 bases, with 14 bases between. The CDR3 totals 16 residues. The DNA for the CDR3 is TGTGCCAGCAGTTTCTTGGGAGAGGGATTGAACACTGAAGCTTTCTTT. Protein product: CASSFLGEGLNTEAFF.

V is TRBV28 and J is TRBJ1-1; TRBD1 matches at 7 bases. V was clipped by 4 bases and J by 0 bases; unmatched bases: 5. The CDR3 is 15 amino acids. Per germline, CDR1 MDHEN and CDR2 SYDVKM. The CDR3 nucleotides are TGTGCCAGCAGTTCCAGACAGGGCCTGAACACTGAAGCTTTCTTT. This sequence encodes CASSSRQGLNTEAFF.

The chain couples TRBV1 to TRBJ2-3; the table names TRBD2, a call not compared with the DNA. TRBV1 is designated a pseudogene. This CDR3 spans 17 amino acids. CDR3 DNA sequence: TGCACCAGCAGCCAAGCAGGAATCGGGGGTAACACAGATACGCAGTATTTT. Translating it yields CTSSQAGIGGNTDTQYF.

This sequence joins TRBV7-2 and TRBJ1-2; 7 positions match TRBD1. The CDR3 extends over 17 amino acids. Germline CDR1 SGHTA, CDR2 FQGNSA. The junction had 24 bases not matched to a gene; V was cut back by 6 bases and J by 11 bases. DNA of the CDR3: TGTGCCAGCAGACCAGGCGGGACAGCAACCCTCCAAGGTGGATACACCTTC. Translated: CASRPGGTATLQGGYTF. The whole variable domain, filled in from reference TRBV7-2 and TRBJ1-2, reads GAGVSQSPSNKVTEKGKDVELRCDPISGHTALYWYRQSLGQGLEFLIYFQGNSAPDKSGLPSDRFSAERTGGSVSTLTIQRTQQEDSAVYLCASRPGGTATLQGGYTFGSGTRLTVV.

The rearrangement links TRBV4-1 to TRBJ2-2; D unclear. The CDR3 totals 14 residues. Germline V gene sequence: CDR1 MGHRA, CDR2 YSYEKL. The V end lost 1 base, the J end lost 4 bases, and 7 bases lay between the germline ends. Written as DNA, the CDR3 is TGCGCCAGCAGCCAAGTTGGCTTCACCGGGGAGCTGTTTTTT. Translating gives CASSQVGFTGELFF.

CDR3 sequence (DNA): TGTGCCAGCAGCCGCGCCGGGACAGCGCCATTAGGCTACACCTTC. Translation: CASSRAGTAPLGYTF. This chain joins TRBV7-8 and TRBJ1-2; the match to TRBD1 covers 7 bases. The CDR3 has 15 residues. V lost 5 bases, J lost 8 bases, and 14 bases stayed unmatched. Germline values: CDR1 SGHVS, CDR2 FQNEAQ.

The table lists this clone with a few counts. V is TRBV15 and J is TRBJ2-5; perhaps TRBD1 as D (6 bases). Germline CDR1 and CDR2: LNHNV and YYDKDF (reference sequence). The CDR3 covers 15 residues. The V end lost 1 base, the J end lost 7 bases, and 16 bases lay between the germline ends. Here the CDR3 reads CATSRATGNVGTQYF. The CDR3 bases are TGTGCCACCAGCAGAGCCACAGGGAATGTTGGGACCCAGTACTTC.

The chain couples TRBV30 to TRBJ2-7; the match to TRBD1 covers 8 bases. The CDR3 covers 16 residues. Trimming removed 3 bases from V and 3 bases from J; junction bases left unmatched: 13. Germline lookup yields CDR1 GTSNPN and CDR2 SVGIG (reference sequence). This CDR3 reads CAWRGPTGEIDYEQYF. The CDR3 DNA follows: TGTGCCTGGAGGGGACCGACAGGGGAGATCGACTACGAGCAGTACTTC.